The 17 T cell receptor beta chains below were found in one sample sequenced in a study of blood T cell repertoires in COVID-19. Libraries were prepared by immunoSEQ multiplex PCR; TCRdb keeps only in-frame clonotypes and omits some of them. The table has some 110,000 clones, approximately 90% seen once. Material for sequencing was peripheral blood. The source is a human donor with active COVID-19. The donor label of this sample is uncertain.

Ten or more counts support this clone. The CDR3 coding sequence is TGCAGCGTTGAAGATGGGACAATGAACACTGAAGCTTTCTTT. Amino acids: CSVEDGTMNTEAFF. The V gene is TRBV29-1, the J gene TRBJ1-1, with TRBD1 as a possible D gene (6 bases). V shed 0 bases and J shed 0 bases, with 8 bases lying between them. Per germline, CDR1 SQVTM and CDR2 ANQGSEA. The CDR3 loop spans 14 amino acids.

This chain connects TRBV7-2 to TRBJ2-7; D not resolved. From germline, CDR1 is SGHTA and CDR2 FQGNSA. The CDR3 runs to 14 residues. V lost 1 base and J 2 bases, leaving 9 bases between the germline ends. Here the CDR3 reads CASSLGGSAYEQYF. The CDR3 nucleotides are TGTGCCAGCAGCTTAGGCGGCAGTGCCTACGAGCAGTACTTC.

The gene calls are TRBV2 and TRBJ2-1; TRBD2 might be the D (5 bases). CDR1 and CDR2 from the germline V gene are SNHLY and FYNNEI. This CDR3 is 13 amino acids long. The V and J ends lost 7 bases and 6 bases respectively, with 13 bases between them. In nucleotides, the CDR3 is TGTGCCAGCACCCTCATTCGGGGCAATGAGCAGTTCTTC. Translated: CASTLIRGNEQFF.

CDR3 nucleotides: TGTGCCAGCAGGCCCGACAACTACTATGGCTACACCTTC. It codes for CASRPDNYYGYTF. The chain employs TRBV12-3 or TRBV12-4 and TRBJ1-2; D gene ambiguous. V lost 6 bases and J 3 bases, leaving 11 bases between the germline ends. The CDR3 is 13 amino acids.

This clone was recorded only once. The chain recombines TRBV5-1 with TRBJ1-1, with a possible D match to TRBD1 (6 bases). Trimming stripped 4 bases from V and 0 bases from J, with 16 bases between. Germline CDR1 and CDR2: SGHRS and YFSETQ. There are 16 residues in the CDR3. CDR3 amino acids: CASSKGQPSMNTEAFF. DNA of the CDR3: TGCGCCAGCAGCAAAGGACAGCCCTCCATGAACACTGAAGCTTTCTTT.

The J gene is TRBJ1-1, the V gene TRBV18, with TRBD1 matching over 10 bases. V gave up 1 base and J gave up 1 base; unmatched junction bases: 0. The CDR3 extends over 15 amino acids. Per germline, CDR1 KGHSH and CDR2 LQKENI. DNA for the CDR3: TGTGCCAGCTCACCACGGGACAGGGGGAACACTGAAGCTTTCTTT. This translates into CASSPRDRGNTEAFF.

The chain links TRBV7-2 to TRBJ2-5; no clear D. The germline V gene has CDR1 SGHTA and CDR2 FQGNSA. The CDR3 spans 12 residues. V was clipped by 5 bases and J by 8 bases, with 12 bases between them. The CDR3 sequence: CASSPSVPTQYF. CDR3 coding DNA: TGTGCCAGCAGCCCCTCGGTACCCACCCAGTACTTC.

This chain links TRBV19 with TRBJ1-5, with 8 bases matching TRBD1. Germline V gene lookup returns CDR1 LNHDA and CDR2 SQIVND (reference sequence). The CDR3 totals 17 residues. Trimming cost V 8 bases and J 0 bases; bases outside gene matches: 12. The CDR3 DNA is TGTGCCAGTCGTCCCGGACAGGGCGCCTATAGCAATCAGCCCCAGCATTTT. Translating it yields CASRPGQGAYSNQPQHF.

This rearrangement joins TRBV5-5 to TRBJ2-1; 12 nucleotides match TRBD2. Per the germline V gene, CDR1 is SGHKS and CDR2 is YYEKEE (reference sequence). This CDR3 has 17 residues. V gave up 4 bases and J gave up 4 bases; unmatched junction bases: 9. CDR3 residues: CASSHSRLAGAYNEQFF. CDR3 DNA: TGTGCCAGCAGCCACAGCCGACTAGCGGGGGCATACAATGAGCAGTTCTTC.

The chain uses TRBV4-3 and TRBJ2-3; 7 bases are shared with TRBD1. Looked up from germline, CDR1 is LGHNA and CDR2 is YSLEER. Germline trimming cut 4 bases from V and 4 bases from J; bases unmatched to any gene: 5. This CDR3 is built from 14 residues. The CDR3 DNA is TGCGCCAGCAGCCGAGACAGGGTTGCAGATACGCAGTATTTT. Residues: CASSRDRVADTQYF.

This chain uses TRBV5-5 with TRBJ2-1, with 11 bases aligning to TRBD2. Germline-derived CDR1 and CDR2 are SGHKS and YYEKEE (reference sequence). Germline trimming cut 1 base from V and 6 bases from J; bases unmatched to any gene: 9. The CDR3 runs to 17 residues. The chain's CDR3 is CASSLRLAGNILNEQFF. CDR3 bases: TGTGCCAGCAGCTTGCGACTAGCGGGGAACATACTCAATGAGCAGTTCTTC.

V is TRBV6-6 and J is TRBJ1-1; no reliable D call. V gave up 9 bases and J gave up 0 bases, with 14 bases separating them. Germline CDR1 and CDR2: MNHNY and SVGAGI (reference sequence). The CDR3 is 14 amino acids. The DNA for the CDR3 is TGTGCCAGTAACTCTGGCGACATGAACACTGAAGCTTTCTTT. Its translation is CASNSGDMNTEAFF.

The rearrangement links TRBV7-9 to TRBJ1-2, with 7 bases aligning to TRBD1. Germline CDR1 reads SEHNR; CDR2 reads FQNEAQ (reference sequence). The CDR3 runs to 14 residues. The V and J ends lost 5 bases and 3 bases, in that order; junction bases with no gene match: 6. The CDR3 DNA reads TGTGCCAGCAGCGAGACAGGGTCCGACTATGGCTACACCTTC. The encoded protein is CASSETGSDYGYTF.

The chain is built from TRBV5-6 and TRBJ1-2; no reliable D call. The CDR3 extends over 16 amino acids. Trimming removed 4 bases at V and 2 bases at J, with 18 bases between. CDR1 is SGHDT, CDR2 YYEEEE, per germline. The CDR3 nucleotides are TGTGCCAGCAGCCCCCGCGGTCGGGGAGCGAACTATGGCTACACCTTC. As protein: CASSPRGRGANYGYTF.

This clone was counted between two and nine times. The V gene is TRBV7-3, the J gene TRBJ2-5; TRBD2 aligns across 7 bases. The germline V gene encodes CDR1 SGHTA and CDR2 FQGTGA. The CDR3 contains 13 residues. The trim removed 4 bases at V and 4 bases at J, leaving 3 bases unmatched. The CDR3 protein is CASSSSGVETQYF. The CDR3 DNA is TGTGCCAGCAGCTCGAGCGGGGTAGAGACCCAGTACTTC.

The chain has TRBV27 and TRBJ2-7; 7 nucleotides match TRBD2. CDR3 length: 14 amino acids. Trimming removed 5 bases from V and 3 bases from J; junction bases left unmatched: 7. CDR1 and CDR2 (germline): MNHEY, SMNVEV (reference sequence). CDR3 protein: CASSPGGSHYEQYF. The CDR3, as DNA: TGTGCCAGCAGTCCGGGGGGATCCCACTACGAGCAGTACTTC.

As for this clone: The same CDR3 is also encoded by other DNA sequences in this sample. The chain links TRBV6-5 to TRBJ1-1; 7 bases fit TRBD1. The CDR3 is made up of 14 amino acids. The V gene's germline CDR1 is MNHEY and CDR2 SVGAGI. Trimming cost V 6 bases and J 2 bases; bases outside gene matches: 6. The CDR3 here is CASSRDRANTEAFF. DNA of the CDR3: TGTGCCAGCAGCCGCGACAGGGCAAACACTGAAGCTTTCTTT.